This TCR beta chain was captured in a study of blood T cell repertoires in COVID-19. Per germline, CDR1 LNHDA and CDR2 SQIVND (reference sequence). Trimming at V came to 4 bases and at J to 0 bases, leaving 7 bases not matched to a gene. The CDR3 totals 16 residues. The assay was immunoSEQ multiplex PCR, and TCRdb's table has in-frame clones only and misses some. The data contain a few hundred thousand clones, around three quarters of them singletons. The chain uses TRBV19 and TRBJ2-7; TRBD1 matches at 9 bases. Source material: peripheral blood. This receptor was obtained from a woman in her 70s with acute or convalescent COVID-19. CDR3: CASSTMTGGYSYEQYF. The CDR3 bases are TGTGCCAGTAGTACGATGACAGGGGGTTACTCCTACGAGCAGTACTTC.